The rows below give T cell receptor beta chains drawn from one sample of a study of cytomegalovirus exposure and HLA in healthy donors. Profiling relied on immunoSEQ multiplex PCR, and the TCRdb table lists in-frame clones only, not all of them. In the table there are 80,000 to 95,000 clones, roughly nine tenths of which are singletons. Sequenced input: PBMCs. The receptors originated from a young man in good health and CMV-seropositive. The CDR3 runs from the conserved cysteine through the conserved F or W. The order of the fields is CDR3 protein, CDR3 DNA, CDR3 length, D gene, V gene, clone size, J gene. The D gene is left open where the match is weak. Clone size is given for some rows only: seen once, a few or many times, or a class if the clone is expanded.

CDR3: CASIRWDRPYEQCF
DNA: TGTGCCAGCATCCGCTGGGACAGACCCTACGAGCAGTGCTTC
length: 14
D: TRBD1
V: TRBV5-6
size: once
J: TRBJ2-7

CDR3: CASSRNLNRDRAHEQFF
DNA: TGTGCCAGTAGTCGGAACCTAAACCGGGACAGGGCCCATGAGCAGTTCTTC
length: 17
D: TRBD1
V: TRBV19
size: -
J: TRBJ2-1

CDR3: CASSGAGTAAGNEQFF
DNA: TGCGCCAGCAGCGGGGCCGGGACTGCGGCGGGGAATGAGCAGTTCTTC
length: 16
D: -
V: TRBV5-1
size: -
J: TRBJ2-1

CDR3: CASIGDTDTQYF
DNA: TGTGCCAGCATTGGAGACACAGATACGCAGTATTTT
length: 12
D: -
V: TRBV2
size: -
J: TRBJ2-3

CDR3: CASTQGAYNYGHTF
DNA: TGTGCCAGCACACAGGGGGCGTATAACTATGGCCACACCTTC
length: 14
D: TRBD1
V: TRBV28
size: -
J: TRBJ1-2

CDR3: CASSPLRGNDNEQFF
DNA: TGTGCCAGCAGCCCTTTACGAGGAAATGACAATGAGCAGTTCTTC
length: 15
D: -
V: TRBV16
size: -
J: TRBJ2-1

CDR3: CASSLVQGYEQYF
DNA: TGCGCCAGCAGCTTGGTACAGGGGTACGAGCAGTACTTC
length: 13
D: TRBD1
V: TRBV5-1
size: -
J: TRBJ2-7

CDR3: CASSLSGGTYNEQFF
DNA: TGTGCCAGCAGCTTATCTGGCGGGACCTACAATGAGCAGTTCTTC
length: 15
D: -
V: TRBV7-9
size: -
J: TRBJ2-1

CDR3: CASSQTGQGTEKLFF
DNA: TGCGCCAGCAGCCAGACGGGACAGGGGACTGAAAAACTGTTTTTT
length: 15
D: TRBD1
V: TRBV5-1
size: -
J: TRBJ1-4

CDR3: CASNRGQGSGELFF
DNA: TGCGCCAGCAACAGAGGACAGGGATCCGGGGAGCTGTTTTTT
length: 14
D: TRBD1
V: TRBV5-1
size: -
J: TRBJ2-2

CDR3: CASLRQGGSDTQYF
DNA: TGTGCCAGCTTGAGACAGGGGGGTTCAGATACGCAGTATTTT
length: 14
D: TRBD1
V: TRBV2
size: -
J: TRBJ2-3

CDR3: CASSIGIHYNEQFF
DNA: TGTGCCAGCAGCATCGGGATCCACTACAATGAGCAGTTCTTC
length: 14
D: -
V: TRBV5-6
size: -
J: TRBJ2-1

CDR3: CASSLAGSSGGVYNEQFF
DNA: TGTGCCAGCAGTTTAGCGGGGTCGTCAGGGGGCGTATACAATGAGCAGTTCTTC
length: 18
D: TRBD1
V: TRBV27
size: -
J: TRBJ2-1

CDR3: CASSFRTYSNQPQHF
DNA: TGTGCCAGCAGTTTTAGGACTTATAGCAATCAGCCCCAGCATTTT
length: 15
D: -
V: TRBV28
size: -
J: TRBJ1-5

CDR3: CASSDPGNYNEQFF
DNA: TGTGCCAGCAGTGATCCGGGAAACTACAATGAGCAGTTCTTC
length: 14
D: -
V: TRBV2
size: -
J: TRBJ2-1

CDR3: CASSLAGTSGSNHEQFF
DNA: TGTGCCAGCAGCTTGGCCGGGACTAGCGGGAGTAACCATGAGCAGTTCTTC
length: 17
D: TRBD2
V: TRBV5-4
size: -
J: TRBJ2-1

CDR3: CASSNPITGGLATDTQYF
DNA: TGTGCCAGCAGCAATCCTATAACCGGAGGTCTTGCCACAGATACGCAGTATTTT
length: 18
D: -
V: TRBV27
size: -
J: TRBJ2-3

CDR3: CSVAGTGANEQFF
DNA: TGCAGCGTGGCCGGGACAGGGGCCAATGAGCAGTTCTTC
length: 13
D: TRBD1
V: TRBV29-1
size: -
J: TRBJ2-1

CDR3: CASNFRKDRGFMNTEAFF
DNA: TGTGCCAGCAATTTTAGGAAGGACAGGGGATTCATGAACACTGAAGCTTTCTTT
length: 18
D: TRBD1
V: TRBV28
size: -
J: TRBJ1-1

CDR3: CASSLGQGYTEAFF
DNA: TGTGCCAGCAGCTTAGGACAGGGGTACACTGAAGCTTTCTTT
length: 14
D: TRBD1
V: TRBV7-9
size: once
J: TRBJ1-1

CDR3: CASSFGLADYNEQFF
DNA: TGCGCCAGCAGCTTCGGACTAGCGGATTACAATGAGCAGTTCTTC
length: 15
D: TRBD2
V: TRBV5-1
size: -
J: TRBJ2-1

CDR3: CASSAQTGGGQPQHF
DNA: TGTGCCAGCAGCGCCCAAACAGGGGGCGGCCAGCCCCAGCATTTT
length: 15
D: TRBD1
V: TRBV7-2
size: -
J: TRBJ1-5

CDR3: CASSPEEREFTGELFF
DNA: TGTGCCAGCTCACCCGAGGAGCGGGAGTTCACCGGGGAGCTGTTTTTT
length: 16
D: TRBD2
V: TRBV18
size: -
J: TRBJ2-2

CDR3: CASSPLRDRSNQPQHF
DNA: TGTGCCAGCAGCCCCCTCCGGGACAGATCCAATCAGCCCCAGCATTTT
length: 16
D: TRBD1
V: TRBV11-2
size: -
J: TRBJ1-5

CDR3: CASSGGGTGGRHGYTF
DNA: TGCGCCAGCAGCGGGGGCGGGACAGGGGGAAGGCACGGCTACACCTTC
length: 16
D: TRBD1
V: TRBV5-1
size: once
J: TRBJ1-2

CDR3: CASSYDGSYGYTF
DNA: TGTGCCAGCAGTTACGACGGGAGCTATGGCTACACCTTC
length: 13
D: -
V: TRBV6-5
size: -
J: TRBJ1-2